This is a list of T cell receptor beta chains from one sample in a study of T cell repertoires in cytomegalovirus infection. Their antigens remain unidentified. TCRdb redid the calling of the reads with MiXCR, one entry per CDR3 protein. The sample carries about 770,000 distinct CDR3 sequences, around 29% recorded once. The source was cultured CD8+ T cells from PBMCs, collected from culture after CMV antigen stimulation. These receptors were taken from a human donor in good health (CMV status not recorded). Some clones in this sample may be carry-over from other donors' samples. Both conserved end residues are part of each CDR3. D genes are given only for firm matches. The size entry is marked missing in some rows and otherwise reads once, few, many or a size class.

>TRBJ1-6|TRBV19|.|TRBD1
TGTGCCAGTAGTATAGTCCGACAGGGCCTCGACTATAATTCACCCCTCCACTTT
CASSIVRQGLDYNSPLHF
>TRBJ2-2|TRBV5-4|few|.
TGTGCCAGCAGCTTCGGGCACCCCGGGGAGACCGGGGAGCTGTTTTTT
CASSFGHPGETGELFF
>TRBJ2-5|TRBV19|.|.
TGTGCCAGTAGTATTCTAGAGCAAGAGACCCAGTACTTC
CASSILEQETQYF
>TRBJ1-5|TRBV2|few|TRBD1
TGTGCCAGCAGAGAGAGAAGACAGGGGAGTCGTAGCAATCAGCCCCAGCATTTT
CASRERRQGSRSNQPQHF
>TRBJ2-6|TRBV7-9|many|.
TGTGCCAGCAGCATCCGAGTCACGAACGTCCTGACTTTC
CASSIRVTNVLTF
>TRBJ1-5|TRBV27|.|TRBD1
TGTGCCAGCAGTCTATCGGGACAGGGTCTAAGCAATCAGCCCCAGCATTTT
CASSLSGQGLSNQPQHF
>TRBJ2-1|TRBV6-2/TRBV6-3|.|TRBD2
TGTGCCAGCAGTTACAGGCGGGGGGCAAAACCATACAATGAGCAGTTCTTC
CASSYRRGAKPYNEQFF
>TRBJ2-3|TRBV7-6|.|.
TGTGCCAGCAGCTTATGGGGGTCAGATACGCAGTATTTT
CASSLWGSDTQYF
>TRBJ2-2|TRBV19|few|.
TGTGCCAGTAGTACCATGGTCTTTGACGGGGAGCTGTTTTTT
CASSTMVFDGELFF
>TRBJ2-1|TRBV7-3|few|TRBD2
TGTGCCAGCAGCTTCCTTAGCGGGGGGGCCAGGTATGAGCAGTTCTTC
CASSFLSGGARYEQFF
>TRBJ2-3|TRBV20-1|.|.
TGCAGTGCCCTAGGGGGTGGTGTCGGGCCTACAGATACGCAGTATTTT
CSALGGGVGPTDTQYF
>TRBJ2-5|TRBV5-1|once|.
TGCGCCAGCAGAAAGGGCCCGGGCGAGACCCAGTACTTC
CASRKGPGETQYF
>TRBJ2-1|TRBV14|few|.
TGTGCCAGCAGCCAAGATGACGATGTAGGGGGTAGAAATGAGCAGTTCTTC
CASSQDDDVGGRNEQFF
>TRBJ1-3|TRBV7-2|few|.
TGTGCCAGCAGCTTGGGATACAAGGTTTCTGGAAACACCATATATTTT
CASSLGYKVSGNTIYF
>TRBJ2-7|TRBV20-1|.|.
TGCAGTGCTACGGCCGGGACGGCAGGTTCCGACTACGAGCAGTACTTC
CSATAGTAGSDYEQYF
>TRBJ2-3|TRBV10-3|once|.
TGTGCCATCAACCCACCCCTAGAAAGGGGTAACACAGATACGCAGTATTTT
CAINPPLERGNTDTQYF
>TRBJ1-2|TRBV20-1|.|.
TGCAGTGCTAGAGATATAAATTCACGCTATGGCTACACCTTC
CSARDINSRYGYTF
>TRBJ2-1|TRBV7-8|few|TRBD2
TGTGCCAGCAGCTTACATCCTAGCGGGGATTACAATGAGCAGTTCTTC
CASSLHPSGDYNEQFF
>TRBJ2-3|TRBV7-9|many|.
TGTGCCAGCAGCTTGGGAAAGGGATCTAGCACAGATACGCAGTATTTT
CASSLGKGSSTDTQYF
>TRBJ2-7|TRBV7-9|few|.
TGTGCCAGCAGCCTATACAGGGACGAGCAGTACTTC
CASSLYRDEQYF
>TRBJ2-2|TRBV11-3|.|.
TGTGCCAGCAGCTCTACCGAGGCGGCCACCGGGGAGCTGTTTTTT
CASSSTEAATGELFF
>TRBJ1-4|TRBV12-3/TRBV12-4|.|.
TGTGCCAGCAGTTTATCACGAAGGATTGAAAAACTGTTTTTT
CASSLSRRIEKLFF
>TRBJ2-2|TRBV7-6|many|.
TGTGCCAGCAGCTCCGGGCAGGGGGGCGCCACCGGGGAGCTGTTTTTT
CASSSGQGGATGELFF
>TRBJ2-1|TRBV15|.|TRBD2
TGTGCCACCAGCATTGCTAGCGGGGGGTACAATGAGCAGTTCTTC
CATSIASGGYNEQFF
>TRBJ2-3|TRBV6-5|.|.
TGTGCCAGCAGTTCCCTCTCGGTCGTCACAGATACGCAGTATTTT
CASSSLSVVTDTQYF
>TRBJ2-1|TRBV5-1|.|.
TGCGCCAGCAGCTTGGCTCGCCAGGGTAATGAGCAGTTCTTC
CASSLARQGNEQFF
>TRBJ2-7|TRBV7-9|many|TRBD1
TGTGCCAGCAGCTCGCCGGGACAGGGAAGCTACGAGCAGTACTTC
CASSSPGQGSYEQYF
>TRBJ2-6|TRBV7-2|many|TRBD1
TGTGCCAGCAGCTCGACAGGGACTGGGGCCAACGTCCTGACTTTC
CASSSTGTGANVLTF
>TRBJ1-6|TRBV7-6|.|.
TGTGCCAGCAGCTTAGCTGGCAGCCCTAATTCACCCCTCCACTTT
CASSLAGSPNSPLHF
>TRBJ2-3|TRBV10-3|.|TRBD2
TGTGCCATCACCGAGGGACTAGCGGGGGGGCGGACAGATACGCAGTATTTT
CAITEGLAGGRTDTQYF
>TRBJ2-1|TRBV24-1|.|.
TGTGCCACCAGTGATGGGCAGGGTTCCCGTAATGAGCAGTTCTTC
CATSDGQGSRNEQFF
>TRBJ2-7|TRBV5-8|.|.
TGTGCCAGCAGCTCTCTAGACAGCTCCCTCCCCTACGAGCAGTACTTC
CASSSLDSSLPYEQYF
>TRBJ2-7|TRBV4-2|many|TRBD1
TGTGCCAGCAGCCAAGAGGAGGGACAGGGCAACTACGAGCAGTACTTC
CASSQEEGQGNYEQYF
>TRBJ2-4|TRBV12-3/TRBV12-4|.|.
TGTGCCAGCATCCCGGCAGCCCTAGCCAAAAACATTCAGTACTTC
CASIPAALAKNIQYF
>TRBJ2-7|TRBV2|.|.
TGTGCCAGCAGTCCCGACAAACGCCCTACCTACGAGCAGTACTTC
CASSPDKRPTYEQYF
>TRBJ1-2|TRBV19|.|TRBD1
TGTGCCAGTAGTACCGACAGGGTTTATGGCTACACCTTC
CASSTDRVYGYTF
>TRBJ1-2|TRBV9|.|.
TGTGCCAGCAGCGTAGGGGGGGAGTATGGCTACACCTTC
CASSVGGEYGYTF
>TRBJ1-2|TRBV12-5|many|TRBD1
TGTGCTAGTGGGGGAACAGGGGTGAGCGGCTACACCTTC
CASGGTGVSGYTF
>TRBJ2-1|TRBV7-6|many|TRBD2
TGTGCCAGCAGCTTAACACCGGGGGGTAATGAGCAGTTCTTC
CASSLTPGGNEQFF
>TRBJ2-7|TRBV27|.|TRBD2
TGTGCCAGCAGTTTTTATAGGACTAGCAACTACGAGCAGTACTTC
CASSFYRTSNYEQYF
>TRBJ2-1|TRBV11-2|.|TRBD2
TGTGCCAGCAGCTTAGCTAGCGGGGGGGGATATGAGCAGTTCTTC
CASSLASGGGYEQFF
>TRBJ1-2|TRBV6-4|once|TRBD1
TGTGCCAGCAGTGACACAGGGGGTGAAGTGGATGGCTACACCTTC
CASSDTGGEVDGYTF
>TRBJ2-1|TRBV5-1|.|.
TGCGCCAGCAGCCCTGGGAGGGGGGACAATGAGCAGTTCTTC
CASSPGRGDNEQFF
>TRBJ1-4|TRBV28|few|.
TGTGCCAGCAGTTCATTTGCCCGCGGGGTCGGGGAAAAACTGTTTTTT
CASSSFARGVGEKLFF
>TRBJ1-1|TRBV4-1|.|.
TGCGCCAGCAGCCAAGATGGTAAAGGGCCGAACACTGAAGCTTTCTTT
CASSQDGKGPNTEAFF
>TRBJ1-1|TRBV12-3/TRBV12-4|few|.
TGTGCCAGCAGTTTGGGGGAGCCCTCACTAGCTTTCTTT
CASSLGEPSLAFF
>TRBJ2-7|TRBV4-1|few|.
TGCGCCAGCAGCCAAAATACAGGGTTCGAGCAGTACTTC
CASSQNTGFEQYF
>TRBJ2-5|TRBV7-6|.|.
TGTGCCAGCAGCCCCCTCCGAGCGAGTCTGGACGAGACCCAGTACTTC
CASSPLRASLDETQYF
>TRBJ1-6|TRBV7-8|many|.
TGTGCCAGCAGCCTGACCTTTTTTTCCCTCCACTTT
CASSLTFFSLHF
>TRBJ2-2|TRBV27|.|TRBD1
TGTGCCAGCAGTTTATCTACTTACTCCCGGGACAGGGGGTTTGGCACCGGGGAGCTGTTTTTT
CASSLSTYSRDRGFGTGELFF
>TRBJ2-1|TRBV27|.|.
TGTGCCAGCACTCCGGGTTGGTGGGACAATGAGCAGTTCTTC
CASTPGWWDNEQFF
>TRBJ2-1|TRBV29-1|.|.
TGCAGCGCCAATTCCAGGGTTCGGTCCTACAATGAGCAGTTCTTC
CSANSRVRSYNEQFF
>TRBJ2-1|TRBV10-3|.|TRBD1
TGTGCCATCAGTGTCCTTCGAGACAGGGGCCCCCGGCTATTGTACAATGAGCAGTTCTTC
CAISVLRDRGPRLLYNEQFF
>TRBJ1-1|TRBV4-1|few|.
TGCGCCAGCAGCCAAGAAGCGGGGGTGAACACTGAAGCTTTCTTT
CASSQEAGVNTEAFF
>TRBJ1-1|TRBV5-1|.|.
TGCGCCAGCAGCCACCCCACGGGTGGCGGCACTGAAGCTTTCTTT
CASSHPTGGGTEAFF